These 22 T cell receptor beta chains were all obtained from the same sample, sequenced in a study of blood T cell repertoires in COVID-19. Profiling relied on immunoSEQ multiplex PCR, and the TCRdb table lists in-frame clones only, not all of them. The sample consists of around 250,000 clones, around 80% of them appearing once. Sequenced sample: peripheral blood. These receptors were collected from a woman aged 18-29 years with acute or convalescent COVID-19.

This chain connects TRBV15 to TRBJ1-2, with a weak D call TRBD1 (6 bases). CDR1 is LNHNV and CDR2 is YYDKDF in the germline V gene (reference sequence). CDR3 length equals 15 residues. Between the trimmed V and J ends, which lost 4 bases and 0 bases, there was a span of 12 bases. The DNA of the CDR3 is TGTGCCACCAGCAATTTCGGACAGACTAACTATGGCTACACCTTC. Encoded protein: CATSNFGQTNYGYTF.

The chain couples TRBV4-3 to TRBJ1-2; possibly TRBD1 for D (6 bases). Per the germline V gene, CDR1 is LGHNA and CDR2 is YSLEER. This CDR3 contains 16 residues. V was clipped by 0 bases and J by 6 bases, with 17 bases between them. CDR3 nucleotides: TGCGCCAGCAGCCAAGACTTAGCCTCCGAGGGGGATGGCTACACCTTC. This translates into CASSQDLASEGDGYTF.

This clone was observed a single time. The V and J genes are TRBV29-1 and TRBJ1-1, with a tentative D call TRBD1 (5 bases). The CDR3 extends over 12 amino acids. Trimming took 4 bases from V and 8 from J, leaving 14 bases between them. CDR1 is SQVTM and CDR2 is ANQGSEA in the germline V gene. CDR3: CSVGTPNFEAFF. CDR3 DNA sequence: TGCAGCGTTGGGACACCGAATTTCGAAGCTTTCTTT.

The chain uses TRBV29-1 and TRBJ2-1; 12 nucleotides line up with TRBD2. The ends lost 4 bases at V and 8 bases at J; junction bases unmatched: 6. The CDR3 runs 14 residues. The V gene's germline CDR1 is SQVTM and CDR2 ANQGSEA. CDR3 nucleotide sequence: TGCAGCGTTGGAAGGCGACTAGCGGGAGATGAGCAGTTCTTC. Translating it yields CSVGRRLAGDEQFF.

V gene TRBV7-9 combines with J gene TRBJ2-7, with 8 bases identical to TRBD1. This CDR3 is built from 14 residues. J was trimmed by 4 bases and V by 5 bases; bases with no gene match: 7. Germline V gene sequence: CDR1 SEHNR, CDR2 FQNEAQ (reference sequence). The CDR3 is CASSRMDRVYEQYF. The CDR3 DNA is TGTGCCAGCAGCCGAATGGACAGGGTATACGAGCAGTACTTC.

The sample holds many counts of this clone. The chain employs TRBV27 and TRBJ1-6; 7 positions match TRBD1. The CDR3 has 13 amino acids. With V trimmed by 5 bases and J by 12 bases, 7 bases remained unmatched. CDR1 and CDR2 (germline): MNHEY, SMNVEV (reference sequence). The CDR3 reads CASSVGQAVPLHF. The CDR3, as DNA: TGTGCCAGCAGTGTTGGACAGGCAGTACCCCTCCACTTT.

This clone appeared a few times. The rearrangement joins TRBV4-3 to TRBJ2-3, with 7 bases aligning to TRBD1. CDR3 size: 18 residues. Trimming at V came to 0 bases and at J to 0 bases, leaving 9 bases not matched to a gene. The germline V gene has CDR1 LGHNA and CDR2 YSLEER. CDR3 sequence reads: CASSQDTAGGLSTDTQYF. CDR3 sequence (DNA): TGCGCCAGCAGCCAAGACACCGCAGGGGGTTTAAGCACAGATACGCAGTATTTT.

The chain joins TRBV7-9 to TRBJ2-1, with 7 bases identical to TRBD1. The V gene end was trimmed by 5 bases and the J gene end by 6 bases; junction bases not matched to a gene: 10. CDR1 is SEHNR and CDR2 is FQNEAQ in the germline V gene (reference sequence). The CDR3 is made up of 15 amino acids. CDR3 loop: CASSLRDSLPNEQFF. CDR3 nucleotides: TGTGCCAGCAGCCTCCGGGACAGCCTCCCCAATGAGCAGTTCTTC.

The CDR3 protein is CASSYGAGGGTDTQYF. In DNA form, the CDR3 reads TGTGCCAGCAGTTACGGAGCGGGAGGGGGAACAGATACGCAGTATTTT. This chain connects TRBV6-5 to TRBJ2-3, with 10 positions matching TRBD2. The CDR3 contains 16 residues. Germline values: CDR1 MNHEY, CDR2 SVGAGI. Trimming removed 2 bases from V and 3 bases from J; junction bases left unmatched: 5.

J is TRBJ1-5 and V is TRBV27, with D possibly being TRBD1 (6 bases). V lost 3 bases and J 4 bases, leaving 13 bases between the germline ends. CDR3 length equals 15 residues. The germline V gene has CDR1 MNHEY and CDR2 SMNVEV (reference sequence). The CDR3 nucleotides read TGTGCCAGCAGTTTGTGGGGGCCCTCTAATCAGCCCCAGCATTTT. Its protein is CASSLWGPSNQPQHF.

The chain employs TRBV5-1 and TRBJ2-3; 13 nucleotides align to TRBD2. Germline CDR1 reads SGHRS; CDR2 reads YFSETQ. The CDR3 has 16 residues. Trimming took 4 bases from V and 4 from J; bases not matched to a gene: 6. The CDR3 sequence: CASSPDGLAGADTQYF. In DNA, the CDR3 is TGCGCCAGCAGCCCCGACGGACTAGCGGGAGCAGATACGCAGTATTTT.

The gene calls are TRBV7-3 and TRBJ1-3; D is uncertain. V was clipped by 5 bases and J by 2 bases, with 7 bases between them. This CDR3 is 13 amino acids long. The V gene's germline CDR1 is SGHTA and CDR2 FQGTGA. The CDR3 loop is CASSEEAGNTIYF. DNA for the CDR3: TGTGCCAGCAGCGAGGAAGCTGGAAACACCATATATTTT.

The chain is built from TRBV15 and TRBJ1-1; 10 bases are shared with TRBD1. CDR3 size: 19 residues. CDR1 is LNHNV and CDR2 is YYDKDF in the germline V gene (reference sequence). The ends lost 4 bases at V and 5 bases at J; junction bases unmatched: 19. The CDR3 protein is CATSTTNPGQGPSRTEAFF. CDR3 bases: TGTGCCACCAGCACCACAAACCCGGGACAGGGGCCGTCGAGGACTGAAGCTTTCTTT. Based on the CDR3 plus reference TRBV15 and TRBJ1-1, the full variable domain is DAMVIQNPRYQVTQFGKPVTLSCSQTLNHNVMYWYQQKSSQAPKLLFHYYDKDFNNEADTPDNFQSRRPNTSFCFLDIRSPGLGDTAMYLCATSTTNPGQGPSRTEAFFGQGTRLTVV.

The genes are TRBV7-9 and TRBJ1-4, with 8 positions matching TRBD1. This CDR3 is 13 amino acids long. Germline CDR1 SEHNR, CDR2 FQNEAQ (reference sequence). Trimming took 3 bases from V and 10 from J; bases not matched to a gene: 4. Here the CDR3 DNA reads TGTGCCAGCAGCTTGATGGGACAGGCAAAACTGTTTTTT. The encoded protein is CASSLMGQAKLFF.

The rearrangement links TRBV9 to TRBJ2-3; 7 nucleotides line up with TRBD2. There are 16 residues in the CDR3. Germline CDR1 SGDLS, CDR2 YYNGEE. J was trimmed by 0 bases and V by 3 bases; bases with no gene match: 7. CDR3 sequence (DNA): TGTGCCAGCAGCGATAGGGCGGGAGCTAGCACAGATACGCAGTATTTT. The encoded protein is CASSDRAGASTDTQYF.

The chain carries TRBV7-9 and TRBJ2-3; 7 bases align to TRBD1. Germline CDR1 SEHNR, CDR2 FQNEAQ (reference sequence). V lost 3 bases, J lost 2 bases, and 14 bases stayed unmatched. This CDR3 has 18 amino acids. The CDR3 nucleotides are TGTGCCAGCAGCTTCAGGGGGTCCCACCTCAATCACACAGATACGCAGTATTTT. Translation gives CASSFRGSHLNHTDTQYF.

The rearrangement links TRBV7-9 to TRBJ2-4; 9 bases are shared with TRBD1. Losses at the gene ends were 1 base for V and 0 bases for J; bases not matched to a gene: 4. The length of the CDR3 is 17 residues. CDR1 and CDR2 (germline): SEHNR, FQNEAQ (reference sequence). The CDR3 sequence: CASSLGTGDLAKNIQYF. The CDR3 region has the DNA TGTGCCAGCAGCTTAGGGACAGGGGACTTAGCCAAAAACATTCAGTACTTC.

In DNA, the CDR3 is TGTGCCAGCAGTTACTCGAGGGCGGGAATTGGGTACGAGCAGTACTTC. Translated, it gives CASSYSRAGIGYEQYF. This rearrangement joins TRBV6-5 to TRBJ2-7; D is possibly TRBD2 (6 bases). The CDR3 sequence is 16 residues long. Looked up from germline, CDR1 is MNHEY and CDR2 is SVGAGI. The V and J ends lost 0 bases and 4 bases respectively, with 16 bases between them.

The chain employs TRBV3-1 (or the pseudogene TRBV3-2) and TRBJ2-1; 7 bases map to TRBD1. Germline loops: CDR1 LGHDT, CDR2 YNNKEL (reference sequence). This CDR3 spans 12 amino acids. V was pared by 4 bases and J by 9 bases, with 3 bases of the junction left unmatched. Written as DNA, the CDR3 is TGTGCCAGCAGCCCACAGGGGACTGAGCAGTTCTTC. This translates into CASSPQGTEQFF.

The gene calls are TRBV5-4 and TRBJ2-1; tentative D call: TRBD2 (6 bases). CDR1 is SGHNT and CDR2 is YYREEE in the germline V gene (reference sequence). With 2 bases removed from V and 7 bases from J, the gap between germline ends came to 16 bases. The CDR3 totals 15 residues. The CDR3 nucleotides are TGTGCCAGCAGCTTAGGCGGGACGAGGGATAATGAGCAGTTCTTC. Amino acid sequence: CASSLGGTRDNEQFF.

V and J are TRBV25-1 and TRBJ1-6, with D perhaps TRBD1 (6 bases). Germline CDR1 is MGHDK and CDR2 is SYGVNS. The CDR3 consists of 15 residues. The V and J ends lost 1 base and 6 bases respectively, with 10 bases between them. Here the CDR3 DNA reads TGTGCCAGCAGTGAATGGGGGCGTAGTAATTCACCCCTCCACTTT. Amino acids: CASSEWGRSNSPLHF. Together with reference TRBV25-1 and TRBJ1-6, the CDR3 gives the full variable domain: EADIYQTPRYLVIGTGKKITLECSQTMGHDKMYWYQQDPGMELHLIHYSYGVNSTEKGDLSSESTVSRIRTEHFPLTLESARPSHTSQYLCASSEWGRSNSPLHFGNGTRLTVT.

The chain uses TRBV11-2 and TRBJ2-7; 7 positions agree with TRBD1. The junction had 9 bases not matched to a gene; V was cut back by 3 bases and J by 4 bases. CDR3 size: 15 residues. Germline CDR1 is SGHAT and CDR2 is FQNNGV. The DNA of the CDR3 is TGTGCCAGCAGCTTTTTTGCAGGGGGAGAGTACGAGCAGTACTTC. Translation: CASSFFAGGEYEQYF.